The T cell receptor beta chain described here comes from a study of CD8 T cells in ankylosing spondylitis. For TCR beta, libraries came from quantitative 5'-RACE with molecular barcodes. From the 5' RACE reads, TCRdb called clonotypes with MiXCR, one entry per CDR3 protein. The sample includes 450,000 to 550,000 distinct CDR3 sequences, about 5.7% of them seen just once. V lost 6 bases and J lost 8, with 13 bases in between. The CDR3 extends over 12 amino acids. From germline, CDR1 is SQVTM and CDR2 ANQGSEA. General study results and limits: Disease-associated clones were reportedly significantly overrepresented in matched ankylosing spondylitis synovial fluid. Several of the motif variants were reported before in synovial fluid and blood from reactive arthritis. Blood from ankylosing spondylitis patients appeared to carry a characteristic eight-variant TCR beta motif.

This clonotype was detected ten times or more. Its antigen is undetermined. This clonotype originated in a male donor with ankylosing spondylitis. The chain links TRBV29-1 to TRBJ1-4; D unclear. Sequencing was carried out using blood, either unsorted or a sorted T cell fraction (not recorded which). The CDR3 loop reads CSVRTRWEKLFF. CDR3 nucleotide sequence: TGCAGCGTGCGAACGCGGTGGGAAAAACTGTTTTTT.